The rows below give T cell receptor beta chains drawn from one sample of a study of cytomegalovirus exposure and HLA in healthy donors. Generated by immunoSEQ multiplex PCR, the TCRdb table keeps only in-frame clones and is missing some. The repertoire holds more than 100,000 clones, with around 74% as singletons. The sample comprised PBMCs. These receptors were collected from a man aged 55-75 years in good health and CMV-seropositive. The CDR3 runs from the conserved cysteine through the conserved F or W. Each record gives: J gene, clone size, V gene, D gene, CDR3 protein, CDR3 DNA. D genes are given only for firm matches. Some rows mark clone size as missing; the rest say once, few, many or name a class of expanded clone.

TRBJ2-1	NA	TRBV11-2	NA	CASSLDRTSSYNEQFF	TGTGCCAGCAGCTTAGATAGGACTTCCTCCTACAATGAGCAGTTCTTC
TRBJ2-7	few	TRBV29-1	NA	CSVRVYRSREQYF	TGCAGCGTCAGAGTGTACAGGTCCCGCGAGCAGTACTTC
TRBJ2-7	NA	TRBV5-4	NA	CASSYMDSSYEQYF	TGTGCCAGCAGCTACATGGACTCTTCCTACGAGCAGTACTTC
TRBJ1-6	NA	TRBV5-6	TRBD1	CASSPDAGTANSPLHF	TGTGCCAGCAGCCCGGATGCCGGGACAGCAAATTCACCCCTCCACTTT
TRBJ1-2	NA	TRBV19	NA	CASSYSGGYTF	TGTGCCAGTAGTTACTCGGGTGGCTACACCTTC
TRBJ1-1	NA	TRBV6-5	NA	CASSYSNFWGREAFF	TGTGCCAGCAGTTACTCGAACTTTTGGGGGCGAGAAGCTTTCTTT
TRBJ1-5	NA	TRBV4-1	TRBD1	CASSQGRGQRNQPQHF	TGCGCCAGCAGCCAAGGCAGGGGACAGCGCAATCAGCCCCAGCATTTT
TRBJ1-3	NA	TRBV27	NA	CASSLSRRESGNTIYF	TGTGCCAGCAGTTTATCCAGACGGGAATCTGGAAACACCATATATTTT
TRBJ2-1	NA	TRBV27	NA	CASSPRRASFNEQFF	TGTGCCAGCAGTCCGAGGAGGGCCTCGTTCAATGAGCAGTTCTTC
TRBJ2-7	NA	TRBV27	NA	CASSSGYYSVSEQYF	TGTGCCAGCAGTTCGGGGTATTATAGTGTGAGCGAGCAGTACTTC
TRBJ2-1	once	TRBV6-1	TRBD1	CASSEPDRDIYNEQFF	TGTGCCAGCAGTGAACCGGACAGGGATATTTACAATGAGCAGTTCTTC
TRBJ1-2	once	TRBV23-1	NA	CASTSKQGEQGYTF	TGCGCCAGCACCTCGAAACAGGGAGAGCAGGGCTACACCTTC
TRBJ1-1	NA	TRBV10-3	TRBD1	CAIRGQRNTEAFF	TGTGCCATCAGGGGACAGAGGAACACTGAAGCTTTCTTT
TRBJ2-1	NA	TRBV15	NA	CATTGGNYNEQFF	TGTGCCACCACGGGCGGGAACTACAATGAGCAGTTCTTC
TRBJ2-1	NA	TRBV4-1	TRBD2	CASSQGRGGYNEQFF	TGCGCCAGCAGCCAAGGGCGGGGGGGCTACAATGAGCAGTTCTTC
TRBJ2-1	NA	TRBV6-5	TRBD2	CASSYSRLAGPNEQFF	TGTGCCAGCAGTTACTCGCGACTAGCGGGCCCCAATGAGCAGTTCTTC
TRBJ2-7	few	TRBV11-1	NA	CASSARQPPYEQYF	TGTGCCAGCAGCGCGAGACAGCCGCCCTACGAGCAGTACTTC
TRBJ2-3	few	TRBV4-1	TRBD2	CASSQEPTGGTDTQYF	TGCGCCAGCAGCCAAGAACCCACCGGGGGGACAGATACGCAGTATTTT
TRBJ2-7	NA	TRBV5-1	NA	CASSLTTYEQYF	TGCGCCAGCAGCTTGACTACCTACGAGCAGTACTTC
TRBJ1-6	NA	TRBV6-1	NA	CASSFGGDSPLHF	TGTGCCAGCAGTTTTGGGGGGGATTCACCCCTCCACTTT
TRBJ1-2	NA	TRBV4-1	NA	CASSQDDNPFLLYGYTF	TGCGCCAGCAGCCAAGACGATAATCCGTTCCTACTCTATGGCTACACCTTC
TRBJ2-7	NA	TRBV18	TRBD1	CASSHGQGDYEQYF	TGTGCCAGCTCACACGGACAGGGGGACTACGAGCAGTACTTC
TRBJ2-2	NA	TRBV6-6	NA	CASSYGAYNTGELFF	TGTGCCAGCAGTTACGGGGCTTATAACACCGGGGAGCTGTTTTTT
TRBJ2-1	NA	TRBV5-4	NA	CASSLNSGSYNEQFF	TGTGCCAGCAGCTTGAATTCAGGCTCCTACAATGAGCAGTTCTTC
TRBJ2-1	NA	TRBV2	NA	CASSGLGADNEQFF	TGTGCCAGCAGTGGTCTGGGGGCCGACAATGAGCAGTTCTTC
TRBJ2-2	NA	TRBV5-1	TRBD1	CASSSRRQGDTGELFF	TGCGCCAGCAGCTCCCGAAGACAGGGGGACACCGGGGAGCTGTTTTTT
TRBJ1-4	few	TRBV30	TRBD1	CACPGTGHEKLFF	TGTGCCTGTCCCGGGACAGGTCATGAAAAACTGTTTTTT
TRBJ1-1	NA	TRBV4-2	NA	CASSPTDRLNTEAFF	TGTGCCAGCAGCCCTACCGACAGACTGAACACTGAAGCTTTCTTT
TRBJ2-5	NA	TRBV27	NA	CASSLKREETQYF	TGTGCTAGCAGTTTGAAGCGAGAGGAGACCCAGTACTTC
TRBJ2-3	NA	TRBV2	NA	CASSEGTGEYF	TGTGCCAGCAGTGAAGGGACGGGAGAATATTTT
TRBJ2-5	few	TRBV29-1	TRBD2	CSVQQTSGGPGETQYF	TGCAGCGTGCAGCAGACTAGCGGGGGGCCGGGGGAGACCCAGTACTTC
TRBJ1-2	NA	TRBV2	TRBD1	CASSEGQGRVGGYTF	TGTGCCAGCAGTGAGGGACAGGGCAGAGTCGGTGGCTACACCTTC
TRBJ2-7	NA	TRBV5-1	TRBD2	CASSLRLASFSYEQYF	TGCGCCAGCAGCCTCCGACTAGCGTCTTTTTCCTACGAGCAGTACTTC
TRBJ2-7	NA	TRBV2	TRBD2	CASSDWAGGGEQYF	TGTGCCAGCAGTGACTGGGCGGGAGGTGGGGAGCAGTACTTC
TRBJ1-2	few	TRBV5-6	TRBD1	CASSPTGGNYGYTF	TGTGCCAGCAGCCCGACAGGGGGCAACTATGGCTACACCTTC
TRBJ2-7	few	TRBV19	TRBD2	CASSMVAGAGEQYF	TGTGCCAGTAGTATGGTAGCGGGAGCTGGTGAGCAGTACTTC
TRBJ2-7	NA	TRBV1	NA	CTSSQSVPQGKVSEQYF	TGCACCAGCAGCCAATCAGTCCCGCAGGGAAAGGTGTCCGAGCAGTACTTC
TRBJ2-7	NA	TRBV5-6	NA	CASSHTQYEQYF	TGTGCCAGCAGTCATACACAATACGAGCAGTACTTC
TRBJ1-1	NA	TRBV11-2	TRBD1	CASRGLDRPAFF	TGTGCCAGCAGGGGTTTGGACAGGCCAGCTTTCTTT
TRBJ2-1	NA	TRBV23-1	TRBD2	CASSQGAGVTYNEQFF	TGCGCCAGCAGTCAAGGGGCGGGGGTTACCTACAATGAGCAGTTCTTC
TRBJ1-1	NA	TRBV7-6	NA	CASSSVGLSNTEAFF	TGTGCCAGCAGCTCCGTAGGACTCTCCAACACTGAAGCTTTCTTT
TRBJ2-3	NA	TRBV29-1	TRBD2	CSVELRLAGVTDTQYF	TGCAGCGTTGAGCTCCGACTAGCGGGAGTTACAGATACGCAGTATTTT
TRBJ1-2	NA	TRBV28	TRBD1	CASSLEGAGYRNGYTF	TGTGCCAGCAGTTTAGAGGGGGCAGGGTATCGTAATGGCTACACCTTC
TRBJ2-6	NA	TRBV28	NA	CASINSGANVLTF	TGTGCCAGCATTAACTCTGGGGCCAACGTCCTGACTTTC
TRBJ2-5	NA	TRBV7-9	NA	CASSSLTHREQYF	TGTGCCAGCAGCTCGCTGACTCATAGGGAGCAGTACTTC
TRBJ1-1	NA	TRBV5-1	TRBD1	CASSEDRGTEAFF	TGCGCCAGCAGCGAGGACAGGGGCACTGAAGCTTTCTTT
TRBJ1-1	NA	TRBV4-1	NA	CASSPRDTEAFF	TGCGCCAGCAGCCCCCGCGACACTGAAGCTTTCTTT
TRBJ1-3	NA	TRBV6-8	TRBD1	CASSYPGTASGNTIYF	TGTGCCAGCAGTTACCCCGGGACAGCCTCTGGAAACACCATATATTTT